A selection of T cell receptor beta chains follows, all from one sample in a study of OX40 agonist ivuxolimab in advanced cancers. The data were produced by immunoSEQ multiplex PCR, yet TCRdb's version contains in-frame clones alone and is incomplete. The sample holds 130,000 or so clones, 90% seen once. Sequenced material: CD4+ or CD8+ T cells sorted from blood, taken in a trial of the OX40 agonist ivuxolimab. Receptors were obtained from an adult with an advanced solid tumor such as melanoma, head and neck, liver or kidney cancer. Both conserved end residues are part of each CDR3. A D gene is named only where the DNA matches it firmly. Size is omitted from some rows. Given values are once, few, many or a class for expanded clones.

V gene	D gene	J gene	clone size	CDR3 protein	CDR3 DNA
TRBV6-1	TRBD1	TRBJ2-1	-	CASSAQGALYNEQFF	TGTGCCAGCAGTGCACAGGGGGCCCTTTACAATGAGCAGTTCTTC
TRBV14	-	TRBJ2-7	-	CASSQPLNYEQYF	TGTGCCAGCAGCCAACCACTCAACTACGAGCAGTACTTC
TRBV28	TRBD2	TRBJ2-7	-	CASSLGLAARSSYEQYF	TGTGCCAGCAGTCTGGGACTAGCCGCCCGTAGCTCCTACGAGCAGTACTTC
TRBV11-3	-	TRBJ2-7	-	CASKMGREEQYF	TGTGCCAGCAAGATGGGGCGCGAGGAGCAGTACTTC
TRBV14	TRBD1	TRBJ1-2	-	CASSHQLDGTGYGYTF	TGTGCCAGCAGCCATCAACTTGACGGGACAGGGTATGGCTACACCTTC
TRBV2	-	TRBJ1-6	-	CASSEVLQGSPLHF	TGTGCCAGCAGTGAAGTTTTGCAGGGTTCACCCCTCCACTTT
TRBV28	TRBD1	TRBJ1-5	-	CASSLYGTGNQPQHF	TGTGCCAGCAGTTTATACGGGACAGGGAATCAGCCCCAGCATTTT
TRBV6-5	-	TRBJ2-5	-	CASSYGVVGGQETQYF	TGTGCCAGCAGTTATGGGGTGGTCGGGGGACAAGAGACCCAGTACTTC
TRBV9	-	TRBJ1-5	-	CASSVEEDQPQHF	TGTGCCAGCAGCGTAGAAGAGGATCAGCCCCAGCATTTT
TRBV6-5	TRBD1	TRBJ1-2	-	CASSYDRDYGYTF	TGTGCCAGCAGCTACGACAGGGATTATGGCTACACCTTC
TRBV2	TRBD1	TRBJ1-2	-	CASRVVWDRGVGYTF	TGTGCCAGCAGGGTCGTTTGGGACAGGGGAGTCGGCTACACCTTC
TRBV7-2	-	TRBJ2-7	-	CASSLFSYEQYF	TGTGCCAGCAGCTTATTTAGCTACGAGCAGTACTTC
TRBV19	-	TRBJ2-3	once	CASRIDGHGRGTDTQYF	TGTGCCAGTAGGATAGATGGACACGGCAGGGGCACAGATACGCAGTATTTT
TRBV6-1	TRBD1	TRBJ1-2	few	CASSIEAGGYGYTF	TGTGCCAGCAGTATTGAGGCAGGGGGCTATGGCTACACCTTC
TRBV28	-	TRBJ1-2	-	CASSLWAPGEGHGYTF	TGTGCCAGCAGTTTATGGGCCCCCGGCGAAGGGCATGGCTACACCTTC
TRBV5-4	-	TRBJ1-6	-	CASSLLQRSNSYNSPLHF	TGTGCCAGCAGCTTGCTGCAGAGGTCTAACTCCTATAATTCACCCCTCCACTTT
TRBV4-1	-	TRBJ2-2	-	CASSQDRQFTGELFF	TGCGCCAGCAGCCAAGATCGACAGTTCACCGGGGAGCTGTTTTTT
TRBV15	TRBD1	TRBJ1-1	-	CATSRDSGQRPNTEAFF	TGTGCCACCAGCAGAGATTCGGGACAGCGCCCGAACACTGAAGCTTTCTTT